The 4 T cell receptor beta chains listed next were all sequenced from one sample in a study of T-cell memory formation after mild COVID-19. MiXCR, applied by TCRdb to the 5' RACE reads, yields one record per CDR3 protein. Found here are some 410,000 distinct CDR3 sequences, 23% of them singletons; the top ten hold around 13%. Sequencing used PBMCs or a T cell subset sorted from them (not recorded which). These receptors all stem from an adult woman who had mild COVID-19 (a few samples of this study predate the infection). Cell type and time point are not known.

The chain recombines TRBV11-3 with TRBJ1-1; tentatively, D is TRBD1 (6 bases). Per germline, CDR1 SGHNT and CDR2 YENEEA. The CDR3 runs 14 residues. With 5 bases removed from V and 2 bases from J, the gap between germline ends came to 12 bases. The CDR3 DNA follows: TGTGCCAGCAGCCCCTGGACAGACAACACTGAAGCTTTCTTT. Residues: CASSPWTDNTEAFF.

This clonotype was seen many times. In DNA, the CDR3 is TGTGCCAGCAGTGGAGTAGAAGCTTTCTTT. This translates into CASSGVEAFF. V usage is TRBV12-3 or TRBV12-4 and J usage is TRBJ1-1; the D is unclear. This CDR3 contains 10 residues. V was clipped by 5 bases and J by 8 bases, with 6 bases between them.

Only a few counts were recorded for this clonotype. The V gene is TRBV9, the J gene TRBJ2-1; D gene ambiguous. The germline V gene has CDR1 SGDLS and CDR2 YYNGEE. With 3 bases removed from V and 2 bases from J, the gap between germline ends came to 12 bases. CDR3 length: 15 residues. The CDR3 spells CASSEGRHPYNEQFF. The DNA for the CDR3 is TGTGCCAGCAGCGAAGGCAGACACCCCTACAATGAGCAGTTCTTC.

This clonotype turned up a few times. J is TRBJ2-5 and V is TRBV20-1; 15 nucleotides align to TRBD2. CDR1 and CDR2 (germline): DFQATT, SNEGSKA (reference sequence). The CDR3 runs 16 residues. The chain's CDR3 is CSDRPWTSGRAETQYF. Here the CDR3 DNA reads TGCAGCGACCGCCCCTGGACTAGCGGGAGGGCTGAGACCCAGTACTTC.